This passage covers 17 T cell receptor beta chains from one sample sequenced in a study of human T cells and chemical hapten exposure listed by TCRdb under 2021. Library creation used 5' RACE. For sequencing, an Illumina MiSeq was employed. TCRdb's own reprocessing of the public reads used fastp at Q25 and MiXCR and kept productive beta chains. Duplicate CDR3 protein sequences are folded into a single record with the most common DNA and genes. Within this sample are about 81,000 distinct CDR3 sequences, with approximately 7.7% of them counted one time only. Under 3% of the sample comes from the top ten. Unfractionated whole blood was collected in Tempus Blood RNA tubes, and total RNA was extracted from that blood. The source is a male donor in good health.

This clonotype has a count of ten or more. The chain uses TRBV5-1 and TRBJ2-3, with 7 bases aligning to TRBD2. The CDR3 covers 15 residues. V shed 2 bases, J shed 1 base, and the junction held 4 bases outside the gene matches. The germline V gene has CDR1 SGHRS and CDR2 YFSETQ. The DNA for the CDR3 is TGCGCCAGCAGCTTCCCCCGGGAGGGCACAGATACGCAGTATTTT. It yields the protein CASSFPREGTDTQYF.

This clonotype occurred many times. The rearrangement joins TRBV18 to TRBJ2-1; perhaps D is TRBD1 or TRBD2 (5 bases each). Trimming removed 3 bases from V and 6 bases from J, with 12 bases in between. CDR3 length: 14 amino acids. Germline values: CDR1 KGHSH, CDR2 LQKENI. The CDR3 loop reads CASSPLGPFNEQFF. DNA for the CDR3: TGTGCCAGCTCACCCCTGGGACCCTTCAATGAGCAGTTCTTC.

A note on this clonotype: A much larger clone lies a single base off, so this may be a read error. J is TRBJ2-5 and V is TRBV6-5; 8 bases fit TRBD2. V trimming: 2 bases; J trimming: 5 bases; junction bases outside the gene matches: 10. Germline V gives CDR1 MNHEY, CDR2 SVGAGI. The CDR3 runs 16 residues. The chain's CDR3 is CASSYTPAGVCETQYF. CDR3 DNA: TGTGCCAGCAGTTACACACCAGCGGGAGTTTGTGAGACCCAGTACTTC.

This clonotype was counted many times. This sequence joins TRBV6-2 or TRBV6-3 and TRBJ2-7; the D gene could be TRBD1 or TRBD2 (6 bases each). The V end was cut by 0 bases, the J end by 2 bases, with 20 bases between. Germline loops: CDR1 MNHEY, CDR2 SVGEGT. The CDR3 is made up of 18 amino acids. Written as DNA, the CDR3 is TGTGCCAGCAGTTACTCATTGGGACCGCGGAGGGACACCTACGAGCAGTACTTC. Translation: CASSYSLGPRRDTYEQYF.

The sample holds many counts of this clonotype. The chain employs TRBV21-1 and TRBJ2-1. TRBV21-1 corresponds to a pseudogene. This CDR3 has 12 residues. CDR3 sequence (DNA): TGTGCCAGCATAAAGGGATCGGATGAGCAGTTCTTC. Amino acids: CASIKGSDEQFF.

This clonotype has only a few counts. The CDR3 DNA reads TGTGCCTGGAGTGTGGGGGGTTATGAAGCTTTCTTT. Translating gives CAWSVGGYEAFF. This chain connects TRBV30 to TRBJ1-1; TRBD1 is a possible D gene (5 bases). CDR1 GTSNPN and CDR2 SVGIG come from the germline V gene (reference sequence). The CDR3 sequence is 12 residues long. Trimming cost V 0 bases and J 7 bases, with 9 bases left between them. The variable domain in full, with the rest retrieved from reference TRBV30 and TRBJ1-1, is SQTIHQWPATLVQPVGSPLSLECTVEGTSNPNLYWYRQAAGRGLQLLFYSVGIGQISSEVPQNLSASRPQDRQFILSSKKLLLSDSGFYLCAWSVGGYEAFFGQGTRLTVV.

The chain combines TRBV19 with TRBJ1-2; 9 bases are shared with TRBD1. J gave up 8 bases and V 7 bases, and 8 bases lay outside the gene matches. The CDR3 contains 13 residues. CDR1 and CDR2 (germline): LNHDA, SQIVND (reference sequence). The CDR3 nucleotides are TGTGCCAGTAACCCCCTGGACAGGGGAGGCTACACCTTC. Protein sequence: CASNPLDRGGYTF.

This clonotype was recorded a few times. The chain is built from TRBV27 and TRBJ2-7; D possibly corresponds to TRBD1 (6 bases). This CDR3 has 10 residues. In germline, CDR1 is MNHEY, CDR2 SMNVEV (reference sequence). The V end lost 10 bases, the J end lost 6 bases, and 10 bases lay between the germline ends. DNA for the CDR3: TGTGCCACCTACAGGGCCGAGCAGTACTTC. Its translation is CATYRAEQYF.

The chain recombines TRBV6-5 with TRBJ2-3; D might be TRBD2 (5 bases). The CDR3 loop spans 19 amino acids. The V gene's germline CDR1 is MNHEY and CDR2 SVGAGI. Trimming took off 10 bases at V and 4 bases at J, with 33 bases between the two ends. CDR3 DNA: TGTGCCACCACGAAACGCGCCGTTGCTAGCAGGAGTACAGCAGATACGCAGTATTTT. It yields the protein CATTKRAVASRSTADTQYF.

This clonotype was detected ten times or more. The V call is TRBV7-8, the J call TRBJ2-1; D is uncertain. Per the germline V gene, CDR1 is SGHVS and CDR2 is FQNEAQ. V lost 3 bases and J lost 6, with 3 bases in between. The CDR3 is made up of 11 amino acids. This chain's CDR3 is CASSFGNEQFF. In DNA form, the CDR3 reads TGTGCCAGCAGCTTCGGCAATGAGCAGTTCTTC.

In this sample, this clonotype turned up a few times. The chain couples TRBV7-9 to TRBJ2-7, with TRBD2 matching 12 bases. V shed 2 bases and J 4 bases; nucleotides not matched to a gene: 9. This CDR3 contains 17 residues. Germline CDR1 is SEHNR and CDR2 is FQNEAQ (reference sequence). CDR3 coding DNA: TGTGCCAGCAGCTTAACCCGGACTAGCGGGACGTCGTACGAGCAGTACTTC. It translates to CASSLTRTSGTSYEQYF. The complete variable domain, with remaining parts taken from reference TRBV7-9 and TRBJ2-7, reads DTGVSQNPRHKITKRGQNVTFRCDPISEHNRLYWYRQTLGQGPEFLTYFQNEAQLEKSRLLSDRFSAERPKGSFSTLEIQRTEQGDSAMYLCASSLTRTSGTSYEQYFGPGTRLTVT.

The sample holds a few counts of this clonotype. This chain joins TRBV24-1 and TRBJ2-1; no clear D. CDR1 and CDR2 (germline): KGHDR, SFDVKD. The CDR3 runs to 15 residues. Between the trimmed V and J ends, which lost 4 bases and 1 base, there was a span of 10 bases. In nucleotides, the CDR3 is TGTGCCACCAGTGACCCCCAAAGGTCCTACAATGAGCAGTTCTTC. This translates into CATSDPQRSYNEQFF.

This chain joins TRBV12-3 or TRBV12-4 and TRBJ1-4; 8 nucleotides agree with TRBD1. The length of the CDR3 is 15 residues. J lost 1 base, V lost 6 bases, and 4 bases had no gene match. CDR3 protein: CASRLTGGTNEKLFF. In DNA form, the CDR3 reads TGTGCCAGCAGATTAACAGGGGGAACTAATGAAAAACTGTTTTTT.

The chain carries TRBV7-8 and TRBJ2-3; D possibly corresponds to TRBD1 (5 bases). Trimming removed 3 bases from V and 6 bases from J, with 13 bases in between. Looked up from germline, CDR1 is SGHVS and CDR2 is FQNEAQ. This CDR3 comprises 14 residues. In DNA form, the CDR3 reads TGTGCCAGCAGCTTGGGAAGGGGATGGGATACGCAGTATTTT. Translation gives CASSLGRGWDTQYF.

The CDR3 DNA reads as TGCAGTGCCTGGGAACTAGAGAAGCCCGGGGGTACGCAGTATTTT. Its translation: CSAWELEKPGGTQYF. The chain joins TRBV20-1 to TRBJ2-3; a possible D gene is TRBD2 (6 bases). CDR1 and CDR2 from the germline V gene are DFQATT and SNEGSKA (reference sequence). There are 15 residues in the CDR3. V lost 6 bases and J 8 bases, leaving 24 bases between the germline ends.

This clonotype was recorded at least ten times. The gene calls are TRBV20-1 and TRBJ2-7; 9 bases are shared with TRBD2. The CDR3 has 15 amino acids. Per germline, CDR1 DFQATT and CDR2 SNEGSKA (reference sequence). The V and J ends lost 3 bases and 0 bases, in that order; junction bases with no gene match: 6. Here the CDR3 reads CSASKTSGRSYEQYF. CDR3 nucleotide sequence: TGCAGTGCTAGCAAGACTAGCGGACGCTCCTACGAGCAGTACTTC.

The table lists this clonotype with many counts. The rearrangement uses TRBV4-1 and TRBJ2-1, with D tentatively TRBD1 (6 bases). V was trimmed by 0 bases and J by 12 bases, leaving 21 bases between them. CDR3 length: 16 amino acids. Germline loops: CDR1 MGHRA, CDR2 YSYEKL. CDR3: CASSQEGQGYSVGQFF. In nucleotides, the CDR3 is TGCGCCAGCAGCCAAGAAGGGCAGGGGTACAGCGTAGGGCAGTTCTTC.